This T cell receptor beta chain is drawn from a study of T cells in Graves' hyperthyroidism and ophthalmopathy. Study observations and caveats: Stable hyperthyroidism was separated from ophthalmopathy by a model based on 13 V-J features.

This clonotype was detected only a few times. Its antigen remains unknown. The investigators amplified TCR beta CDR3 regions from RNA transcripts. The HTBI primer set was used in a first-round RT-PCR of the TCR CDR3. TCRdb fed the multiplex PCR reads into MiXCR, producing one record per CDR3 protein. The profile shows 550,000 to 600,000 distinct CDR3 sequences, approximately 15% of them singletons. The sequence came from a woman aged 18-29 years with Graves' ophthalmopathy. Sequencing was done on a sample of blood.

CDR3 sequence (DNA): TGTGCTAGTGGTTTGTTTCGCCGGGCCTCTGGAAACACCATATATTTT. Protein sequence: CASGLFRRASGNTIYF. The rearrangement joins TRBV12-5 to TRBJ1-3; D gene uncertain. The V end was cut by 2 bases, the J end by 0 bases, with 11 bases between. The CDR3 covers 16 residues. CDR1 and CDR2 from the germline V gene are LGHNT and FRNRAP.